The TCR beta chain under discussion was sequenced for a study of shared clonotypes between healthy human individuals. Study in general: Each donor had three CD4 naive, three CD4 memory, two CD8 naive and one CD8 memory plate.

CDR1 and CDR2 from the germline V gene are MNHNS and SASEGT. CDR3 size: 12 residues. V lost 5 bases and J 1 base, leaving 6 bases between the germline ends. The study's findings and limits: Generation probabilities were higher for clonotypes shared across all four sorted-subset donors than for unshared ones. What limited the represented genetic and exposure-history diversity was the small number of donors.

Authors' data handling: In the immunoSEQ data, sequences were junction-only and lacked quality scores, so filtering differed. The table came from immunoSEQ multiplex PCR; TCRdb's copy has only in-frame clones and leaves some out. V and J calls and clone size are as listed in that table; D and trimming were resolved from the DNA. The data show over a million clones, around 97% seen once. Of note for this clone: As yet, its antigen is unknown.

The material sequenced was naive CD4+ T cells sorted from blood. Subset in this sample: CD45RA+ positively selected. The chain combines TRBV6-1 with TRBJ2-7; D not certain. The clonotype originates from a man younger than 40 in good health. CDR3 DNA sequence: TGTGCCAGCAGTCTAGAATCCTACGAGCAGTACTTC. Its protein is CASSLESYEQYF.